This TCR beta chain was documented in a study of cytomegalovirus exposure and HLA in healthy donors. Study-wide results and limits: In all likelihood, a cluster of highly shared sequence variants was a sequencing artifact. The study dropped some indistinguishable V segments, TRBV6-2 and TRBV6-3 among them.

CDR3 length: 12 residues. Germline V gene sequence: CDR1 SGHVS, CDR2 FNYEAQ. With 5 bases removed from V and 11 bases from J, the gap between germline ends came to 13 bases. Points on this clone: Its antigen is undetermined.

Researchers ran the PCR with 60 Vbeta and 13 Jbeta primers. TCRdb keeps only in-frame clones here, not all; method: immunoSEQ multiplex PCR. The sample holds 100,000 to 150,000 clones, approximately 61% seen once. Source material: PBMCs. V usage is TRBV7-6 and J usage is TRBJ1-5; D unclear. The TCR comes from a woman aged 40 to 50 in good health and CMV-seronegative. The CDR3 DNA reads as TGTGCCAGCAGCCCACCAGAAGGAGCCCAGCATTTT. Translating gives CASSPPEGAQHF.